The rows below give T cell receptor beta chains drawn from one sample of a study of T cells in Graves' hyperthyroidism and ophthalmopathy. TCRdb reprocessed the multiplex PCR reads with MiXCR, giving one entry per CDR3 protein. Among approximately 430,000 distinct CDR3 sequences listed, approximately 14% were seen once. Sample: blood. The receptor source for this set is a woman aged 18-29 years with Graves' hyperthyroidism. The CDR3 runs from the conserved cysteine through the conserved F or W. D genes are given only for firm matches. Some rows have no size entry. The others give once, few or many, or a class for an expanded clone.

cdr3_nt,cdr3_aa,clone_size,j_call,v_call,d_call
TGTGCCAGCAGCGGAGGACTAGCGGGGGGCACAGATACGCAGTATTTT,CASSGGLAGGTDTQYF,few,TRBJ2-3,TRBV9,TRBD2
TGTGCCAGCAGCCCCCTCCGTCCGGGACACGGAAATGAAGCTTTCTTT,CASSPLRPGHGNEAFF,many,TRBJ1-1,TRBV7-2,NA
TGTGCCAGCAGATACAGGCTTAACTATGGCTACACCTTC,CASRYRLNYGYTF,NA,TRBJ1-2,TRBV6-1,NA
TGTGCCAGCAGTGACAGGTTCGGGACCAACCGGATGGAAAAACTGTTTTTT,CASSDRFGTNRMEKLFF,many,TRBJ1-4,TRBV2,NA
TGTGCCGGCAGCGGACAGGGGAGCTCTGGGGCCAACGTCCTGACTTTC,CAGSGQGSSGANVLTF,NA,TRBJ2-6,TRBV2,TRBD1
TGTGCCAGCCGGACAGGGGGCTTCGACGACACTGAAGCTTTCTTT,CASRTGGFDDTEAFF,many,TRBJ1-1,TRBV19,TRBD1
TGCGCCAGCAGCCAAATCCGGACAGGACTCACTGAAGCTTTCTTT,CASSQIRTGLTEAFF,few,TRBJ1-1,TRBV4-1,TRBD1
TGTGCCAGTAGCAACTCCCCCTCGGGACTAGCGGGAGCAGAGACCCAGTACTTC,CASSNSPSGLAGAETQYF,many,TRBJ2-5,TRBV19,TRBD2
TGTGCCAGCAAGGGACAGGGTATGGGCGAGCAGTACTTC,CASKGQGMGEQYF,few,TRBJ2-7,TRBV2,TRBD1
TGTGCCAGCAGCCAAACGAGCGGGATCACCTACAATGAGCAGTTCTTC,CASSQTSGITYNEQFF,many,TRBJ2-1,TRBV4-2,TRBD2
TGTGCCAGTAGTTCCTGGCCTCGCACAGATACGCAGTATTTT,CASSSWPRTDTQYF,few,TRBJ2-3,TRBV19,NA
TGTGCCAGCAGTCTAGGGGCGAATGGCACACCCCTCCACTTT,CASSLGANGTPLHF,NA,TRBJ1-6,TRBV27,NA
TGTGCCAGCAGTGAATTAGCGGGAGCCCCGGATACGCAGTATTTT,CASSELAGAPDTQYF,few,TRBJ2-3,TRBV12-3/TRBV12-4,TRBD2
TGTGCCAGCAGTTCCCTGACTAGCGGGAACCTCTACGAGCAGTACTTC,CASSSLTSGNLYEQYF,many,TRBJ2-7,TRBV6-1,TRBD2